The 2 T cell receptor beta chains below all came from one sample that was sequenced in a study of blood T cell repertoires in COVID-19. TCRdb keeps only in-frame clones here, not all; method: immunoSEQ multiplex PCR. The sample has some 250,000 clones; roughly 85% are singletons. What was sequenced was PBMCs or T cells enriched from blood (not recorded which). These receptors all come from a woman aged 45-65 years who had recovered from COVID-19.

The chain carries TRBV28 and TRBJ2-7; perhaps TRBD2 as D (6 bases). Germline CDR1 is MDHEN and CDR2 is SYDVKM. CDR3 size: 17 residues. Trimming pared 5 bases from V and 4 bases from J, leaving 24 bases between. CDR3 residues: CASSRFRAGMSWYEQYF. The CDR3 DNA sequence: TGTGCCAGCAGTCGGTTTCGGGCGGGGATGAGTTGGTACGAGCAGTACTTC.

V and J are TRBV5-1 and TRBJ2-5; TRBD2 is a possible D gene (6 bases). The V and J ends lost 0 bases and 4 bases respectively, with 13 bases between them. Germline V CDR1 and CDR2: SGHRS, YFSETQ. The CDR3 is made up of 15 amino acids. The chain's CDR3 is CASSLVVGGAETQYF. In DNA, the CDR3 is TGCGCCAGCAGCTTGGTCGTGGGGGGAGCAGAGACCCAGTACTTC.